These 32 T cell receptor beta chains share one sample of origin, sequenced in a study of technical replicates of blood from a few donors. Method: immunoSEQ multiplex PCR; TCRdb's copy keeps in-frame clones and lacks some. The sample yields under 90,000 clones, 85% to 95% seen once. Sequenced sample: T cells isolated from PBMCs. Every receptor here comes from a human donor in good health.

The J gene is TRBJ1-2, the V gene TRBV6-6, with 10 bases that match TRBD1. This CDR3 has 13 residues. Germline CDR1 reads MNHNY; CDR2 reads SVGAGI (reference sequence). With 6 bases clipped from V and 7 bases from J, the junction kept 5 bases outside the gene matches. This CDR3 is CASSQGQGFGYTF. Here the CDR3 DNA reads TGTGCCAGCAGCCAGGGACAGGGGTTTGGCTACACCTTC.

The V and J genes are TRBV6-5 and TRBJ2-1, with 13 nucleotides matching TRBD2. CDR1 MNHEY and CDR2 SVGAGI come from the germline V gene. V was pared by 6 bases and J by 7 bases, with 3 bases of the junction left unmatched. This CDR3 has 14 residues. Written as DNA, the CDR3 is TGTGCCAGCAGAGGGACTAGCGGGGTTAATGAGCAGTTCTTC. Amino acids: CASRGTSGVNEQFF.

The gene calls are TRBV14 and TRBJ2-1, with TRBD2 matching over 9 bases. Germline CDR1 reads SGHDN; CDR2 reads FVKESK. J gave up 7 bases and V 0 bases, and 19 bases lay outside the gene matches. The CDR3 covers 20 residues. Written as DNA, the CDR3 is TGTGCCAGCAGCCAAGACGCGTGGACTAGCGAAACTTTGGAAGGGAATGAGCAGTTCTTC. Translation: CASSQDAWTSETLEGNEQFF.

The chain uses TRBV5-6 and TRBJ2-1; 10 nucleotides agree with TRBD1. Germline CDR1 reads SGHDT; CDR2 reads YYEEEE. Trimming cost V 0 bases and J 3 bases; bases outside gene matches: 0. The CDR3 has 15 amino acids. This CDR3 is CASSLGDRGYNEQFF. DNA for the CDR3: TGTGCCAGCAGCTTGGGGGACAGGGGCTACAATGAGCAGTTCTTC.

The V call is TRBV5-5, the J call TRBJ1-1; D not resolved. This CDR3 has 18 residues. Looked up from germline, CDR1 is SGHKS and CDR2 is YYEKEE (reference sequence). V was trimmed by 0 bases and J by 0 bases, leaving 18 bases between them. The DNA for the CDR3 is TGTGCCAGCAGCTTGGGTTGGGCAGCAGCAACCCTGAACACTGAAGCTTTCTTT. Amino acid sequence: CASSLGWAAATLNTEAFF.

The chain has TRBV19 and TRBJ1-5; tentative D call: TRBD1 (5 bases). The germline gives CDR1 LNHDA, CDR2 SQIVND (reference sequence). CDR3 size: 17 residues. V dropped 7 bases and J dropped 3 bases, with 22 bases sitting between them. The CDR3 is CASTPRGTTRANQPQHF. The CDR3 nucleotides are TGTGCCAGTACCCCCCGGGGGACCACAAGAGCCAATCAGCCCCAGCATTTT.

This clone was found once. This chain joins TRBV5-1 and TRBJ2-7; TRBD1 matches at 7 bases. CDR3 size: 15 residues. Germline CDR1 SGHRS, CDR2 YFSETQ. The ends lost 1 base at V and 0 bases at J; junction bases unmatched: 4. The CDR3 reads CASSLMGQSSYEQYF. The CDR3 coding sequence is TGCGCCAGCAGCTTGATGGGACAGTCCTCCTACGAGCAGTACTTC.

This rearrangement joins TRBV5-1 to TRBJ1-2, with D maybe TRBD1 (6 bases). This CDR3 comprises 15 residues. Trimming removed 4 bases at V and 3 bases at J, with 16 bases between. Per germline, CDR1 SGHRS and CDR2 YFSETQ. The CDR3 is CASSPRGRRDYGYTF. The CDR3 bases are TGCGCCAGCAGCCCCAGGGGCAGGCGTGACTATGGCTACACCTTC.

The V gene is TRBV12-5, the J gene TRBJ2-7; 10 nucleotides line up with TRBD1. V was pared by 5 bases and J by 4 bases, with 8 bases of the junction left unmatched. The CDR3 length is 15 residues. Germline CDR1 LGHNT, CDR2 FRNRAP. As DNA, the CDR3 is TGTGCTAGTGGTGCGGCGACAGGGGGCGGTTACGAGCAGTACTTC. This sequence encodes CASGAATGGGYEQYF.

This clone was recorded once. This sequence joins TRBV19 and TRBJ1-5; perhaps TRBD1 as D (5 bases). The CDR3 contains 15 residues. CDR1 and CDR2 from the germline V gene are LNHDA and SQIVND (reference sequence). V dropped 9 bases and J dropped 7 bases, with 22 bases sitting between them. CDR3 DNA sequence: TGTGCCAGCGACTCAGGGTGGGCCCTGAGGCAGCCCCAGCATTTT. Protein sequence: CASDSGWALRQPQHF. Looking up the rest from reference TRBV19 and TRBJ1-5 gives the full variable domain: DGGITQSPKYLFRKEGQNVTLSCEQNLNHDAMYWYRQDPGQGLRLIYYSQIVNDFQKGDIAEGYSVSREKKESFPLTVTSAQKNPTAFYLCASDSGWALRQPQHFGDGTRLSIL.

V usage is TRBV19 and J usage is TRBJ1-5; maybe TRBD1 (6 bases). Per the germline V gene, CDR1 is LNHDA and CDR2 is SQIVND (reference sequence). The germline V and J ends were trimmed by 0 bases and 0 bases, with 15 bases remaining between them. The CDR3 consists of 18 residues. The CDR3 spells CASSIDLQGLYSNQPQHF. The CDR3 coding sequence is TGTGCCAGTAGTATAGATCTTCAGGGGCTCTATAGCAATCAGCCCCAGCATTTT.

This clone was counted a few times. This chain uses TRBV7-9 with TRBJ1-1, with unresolved D. The CDR3 runs to 14 residues. Trimming pared 1 base from V and 0 bases from J, leaving 6 bases between. Per the germline V gene, CDR1 is SEHNR and CDR2 is FQNEAQ (reference sequence). CDR3 sequence reads: CASSLGGMNTEAFF. The CDR3 DNA sequence: TGTGCCAGCAGCTTAGGCGGGATGAACACTGAAGCTTTCTTT.

V usage is TRBV29-1 and J usage is TRBJ1-6; TRBD1 agrees at 8 bases. V lost 5 bases, J lost 8 bases, and 5 bases stayed unmatched. Germline V lookup: CDR1 SQVTM, CDR2 ANQGSEA. The CDR3 loop spans 13 amino acids. The DNA of the CDR3 is TGCAGCGTTCAGGGGGCCCTAGATTCACCCCTCCACTTT. The encoded protein is CSVQGALDSPLHF.

This rearrangement joins TRBV11-2 to TRBJ2-3; D is perhaps TRBD2 (7 bases). The CDR3 sequence is 17 residues long. The V end was cut by 5 bases, the J end by 0 bases, with 18 bases between. Per the germline V gene, CDR1 is SGHAT and CDR2 is FQNNGV. This chain's CDR3 is CASSPSGGTPSTDTQYF. CDR3 DNA sequence: TGTGCCAGCAGCCCATCCGGGGGGACACCGAGCACAGATACGCAGTATTTT. The full variable domain, rest sourced from reference TRBV11-2 and TRBJ2-3, is EAGVAQSPRYKIIEKRQSVAFWCNPISGHATLYWYQQILGQGPKLLIQFQNNGVVDDSQLPKDRFSAERLKGVDSTLKIQPAKLEDSAVYLCASSPSGGTPSTDTQYFGPGTRLTVL.

The J gene is TRBJ1-2, the V gene TRBV9; 8 positions agree with TRBD1. The CDR3 has 13 amino acids. Unmatched junction bases numbered 7, after V lost 3 bases and J lost 9 bases. Germline V gene sequence: CDR1 SGDLS, CDR2 YYNGEE. The CDR3 DNA is TGTGCCAGCAGCGACAGACACAGGGGGAGCTACACCTTC. This sequence encodes CASSDRHRGSYTF.

This chain links TRBV27 with TRBJ1-2, with TRBD1 as a possible D gene (6 bases). Germline CDR1 and CDR2: MNHEY and SMNVEV (reference sequence). V dropped 1 base and J dropped 4 bases, with 13 bases sitting between them. The CDR3 is 15 amino acids. CDR3: CASSLLGGQGYGYTF. The CDR3 bases are TGTGCCAGCAGTTTATTGGGGGGGCAGGGCTATGGCTACACCTTC.

The V call is TRBV27, the J call TRBJ2-1; tentatively, D is TRBD2 (5 bases). V was trimmed by 0 bases and J by 4 bases, leaving 13 bases between them. Germline CDR1 MNHEY, CDR2 SMNVEV (reference sequence). The CDR3 contains 16 residues. The CDR3 spells CASSLSSESLYNEQFF. DNA of the CDR3: TGTGCCAGCAGTTTATCTAGCGAGTCATTATACAATGAGCAGTTCTTC.

This clone turned up a few times. The chain recombines TRBV6-1 with TRBJ2-7, with 9 bases aligning to TRBD2. Germline CDR1 and CDR2: MNHNS and SASEGT. This CDR3 is built from 14 residues. V gave up 5 bases and J gave up 2 bases; unmatched junction bases: 4. CDR3 protein: CASSLSGRPYEQYF. The CDR3 nucleotides are TGTGCCAGCAGTCTAAGCGGGAGGCCCTACGAGCAGTACTTC.

This clone was seen once. The chain carries TRBV7-9 and TRBJ2-2; 11 nucleotides agree with TRBD2. Germline CDR1 SEHNR, CDR2 FQNEAQ (reference sequence). This CDR3 is built from 17 residues. With 5 bases clipped from V and 5 bases from J, the junction kept 10 bases outside the gene matches. CDR3 sequence (DNA): TGTGCCAGCAGCCCTACTAGCGGGAGAACGAGAACCGGGGAGCTGTTTTTT. It codes for CASSPTSGRTRTGELFF.

The chain joins TRBV27 to TRBJ1-1, with TRBD1 identical over 7 bases. The CDR3 loop spans 13 amino acids. V dropped 3 bases and J dropped 5; count of bases not matched to a gene: 3. Germline CDR1 is MNHEY and CDR2 is SMNVEV (reference sequence). The CDR3 nucleotides are TGTGCCAGCAGTTTGACAGGGTTAACTGAAGCTTTCTTT. Its translation is CASSLTGLTEAFF.

This CDR3 is CASSFGQGTSTDTQYF. DNA of the CDR3: TGCGCCAGCAGCTTTGGGCAGGGAACTAGCACAGATACGCAGTATTTT. The rearrangement uses TRBV5-1 and TRBJ2-3, with D tentatively TRBD1 (5 bases). Per germline, CDR1 SGHRS and CDR2 YFSETQ. This CDR3 has 16 amino acids. Deletions cut 2 bases from V and 0 bases from J, with 13 bases between.

This clone has a single count. The chain combines TRBV18 with TRBJ2-1, with 8 bases matching TRBD1. The CDR3 has 15 amino acids. Trimming took 3 bases from V and 4 from J; bases not matched to a gene: 5. Germline V gene lookup returns CDR1 KGHSH and CDR2 LQKENI. The CDR3 here is CASSPPGQGYNEQFF. The CDR3 nucleotides are TGTGCCAGCTCACCTCCTGGACAGGGTTACAATGAGCAGTTCTTC.

This chain uses TRBV5-5 with TRBJ1-5; TRBD1 matches at 8 bases. Germline values: CDR1 SGHKS, CDR2 YYEKEE (reference sequence). CDR3 size: 14 residues. With V trimmed by 4 bases and J by 5 bases, 5 bases remained unmatched. The CDR3 nucleotides are TGTGCCAGCAGCAGGACAGGGAGGGATCAGCCCCAGCATTTT. It yields the protein CASSRTGRDQPQHF.

The V call is TRBV9, the J call TRBJ1-3, with D possibly matching TRBD1 (5 bases). CDR1 and CDR2 from the germline V gene are SGDLS and YYNGEE. This CDR3 spans 16 amino acids. Trimming removed 1 base from V and 0 bases from J, with 11 bases in between. CDR3 protein: CASSVIGGVSGNTIYF. The CDR3 DNA reads TGTGCCAGCAGCGTAATAGGAGGGGTCTCTGGAAACACCATATATTTT.

J is TRBJ2-5 and V is TRBV4-1; 11 nucleotides line up with TRBD2. J was trimmed by 0 bases and V by 6 bases; bases with no gene match: 6. CDR3 length: 16 amino acids. Per the germline V gene, CDR1 is MGHRA and CDR2 is YSYEKL. CDR3 residues: CASRIKGLADQETQYF. The CDR3, as DNA: TGCGCCAGCAGGATCAAGGGACTAGCGGACCAAGAGACCCAGTACTTC.

This rearrangement joins TRBV18 to TRBJ2-1; 9 bases are shared with TRBD2. Germline V gives CDR1 KGHSH, CDR2 LQKENI. Trimming at V came to 3 bases and at J to 2 bases, leaving 8 bases not matched to a gene. The CDR3 is made up of 17 amino acids. The CDR3 here is CASSPTGTSIPYNEQFF. As DNA, the CDR3 is TGTGCCAGCTCACCCACCGGGACTAGCATCCCCTACAATGAGCAGTTCTTC.

V usage is TRBV7-2 and J usage is TRBJ2-7, with 8 positions matching TRBD2. The CDR3 has 16 residues. Germline V CDR1 and CDR2: SGHTA, FQGNSA. J was trimmed by 4 bases and V by 1 base; bases with no gene match: 9. The CDR3 sequence: CASSLVVSSGFYEQYF. CDR3 DNA: TGTGCCAGCAGCTTAGTCGTGTCTAGCGGGTTTTACGAGCAGTACTTC. Combining the CDR3 with reference TRBV7-2 and TRBJ2-7 gives the whole variable domain GAGVSQSPSNKVTEKGKDVELRCDPISGHTALYWYRQSLGQGLEFLIYFQGNSAPDKSGLPSDRFSAERTGGSVSTLTIQRTQQEDSAVYLCASSLVVSSGFYEQYFGPGTRLTVT.

This chain joins TRBV11-2 and TRBJ2-1; 13 bases are shared with TRBD2. The germline V gene encodes CDR1 SGHAT and CDR2 FQNNGV. The CDR3 loop spans 15 amino acids. Germline trimming cut 5 bases from V and 8 bases from J; bases unmatched to any gene: 6. The CDR3 loop is CASSTRLAGGDEQFF. CDR3 sequence (DNA): TGTGCCAGCAGCACCAGACTAGCGGGAGGAGATGAGCAGTTCTTC.

CDR3 loop: CASSQGAGPSNTEAFF. For the CDR3, the DNA is TGTGCCAGCTCACAGGGAGCGGGGCCGTCGAACACTGAAGCTTTCTTT. This chain uses TRBV18 with TRBJ1-1; D is perhaps TRBD1 (5 bases). With 4 bases removed from V and 1 base from J, the gap between germline ends came to 16 bases. The CDR3 is 16 residues long. Germline V gene sequence: CDR1 KGHSH, CDR2 LQKENI.

The chain couples TRBV5-6 to TRBJ2-1, with D tentatively TRBD2 (6 bases). Germline lookup yields CDR1 SGHDT and CDR2 YYEEEE. The CDR3 extends over 14 amino acids. Deletions cut 2 bases from V and 6 bases from J, with 12 bases between. As DNA, the CDR3 is TGTGCCAGCAGCTTCAGTGGGACTCCCAATGAGCAGTTCTTC. This sequence encodes CASSFSGTPNEQFF.

V is TRBV4-2 and J is TRBJ2-5, with 9 bases matching TRBD2. The CDR3 length is 15 residues. In germline, CDR1 is LGHNA, CDR2 YNFKEQ. Unmatched junction bases numbered 7, after V lost 3 bases and J lost 5 bases. The CDR3 is CASSQTSGTGETQYF. In nucleotides, the CDR3 is TGTGCCAGCAGCCAGACTAGCGGTACCGGGGAGACCCAGTACTTC.

The chain carries TRBV9 and TRBJ1-1; 9 bases agree with TRBD1. With V trimmed by 0 bases and J by 1 base, 7 bases remained unmatched. Looked up from germline, CDR1 is SGDLS and CDR2 is YYNGEE. This CDR3 has 17 residues. CDR3 sequence (DNA): TGTGCCAGCAGCGTAGATTGGACAGGGGATCAGAACACTGAAGCTTTCTTT. It encodes CASSVDWTGDQNTEAFF.